This entry lists 30 T cell receptor beta chains sequenced from one sample in a study of blood T cell repertoires in COVID-19. Repertoires were generated with immunoSEQ multiplex PCR, while TCRdb's copy carries only in-frame clones and drops some. The sample holds about 130,000 clones, about 80% seen once. Sequences were obtained from PBMCs or T cells enriched from blood (not recorded which). The origin of the receptors is a man aged 50-59 years who had recovered from COVID-19.

The chain carries TRBV10-3 and TRBJ1-2, with D possibly matching TRBD1 (6 bases). V dropped 2 bases and J dropped 5 bases, with 15 bases sitting between them. The CDR3 spans 15 residues. Per the germline V gene, CDR1 is ENHRY and CDR2 is SYGVKD. The CDR3 protein is CAISEGGRGGYGYTF. The DNA of the CDR3 is TGTGCCATCAGTGAGGGCGGCAGGGGAGGGTATGGCTACACCTTC.

This clone was observed a single time. Mismatch with germline at one junction end may stem from a read error. The CDR3 region has the DNA TGTGCCAGCAGTTACTCGGGTCTAGCGGGGGGGTCTTTT. Translating it yields CASSYSGLAGGSF. The V call is TRBV6-2 or TRBV6-3, the J call TRBJ2-3, with 12 positions matching TRBD2. CDR3 length: 13 amino acids. Germline-derived CDR1 and CDR2 are MNHEY and SVGEGT.

The V gene is TRBV27, the J gene TRBJ2-2, with D perhaps TRBD2 (5 bases). There are 15 residues in the CDR3. Germline CDR1 is MNHEY and CDR2 is SMNVEV (reference sequence). The ends were cut back, 2 bases at V and 0 bases at J, with 7 bases in the middle. The CDR3 loop reads CASSLRGSNTGELFF. The CDR3 region has the DNA TGTGCCAGCAGTTTACGAGGGTCGAACACCGGGGAGCTGTTTTTT.

The chain has TRBV10-2 and TRBJ2-7; tentative D call: TRBD1 (5 bases). V gave up 6 bases and J gave up 3 bases, with 12 bases separating them. The CDR3 has 13 amino acids. CDR1 and CDR2 (germline): WSHSY, SAAADI. The CDR3: CASSATANYEQYF. CDR3 in DNA: TGCGCCAGCAGCGCGACAGCAAACTACGAGCAGTACTTC.

J is TRBJ2-5 and V is TRBV6-5, with D uncertain. V was pared by 5 bases and J by 5 bases, with 18 bases between. Per germline, CDR1 MNHEY and CDR2 SVGAGI. The CDR3 consists of 15 residues. CDR3 sequence (DNA): TGTGCCAGCAGTCCCCCCACGGGTTCATGGGAGACCCAGTACTTC. Protein sequence: CASSPPTGSWETQYF.

The chain links TRBV7-2 to TRBJ1-4; 7 bases agree with TRBD1. Trimming removed 2 bases from V and 4 bases from J; junction bases left unmatched: 1. There are 14 residues in the CDR3. The germline V gene has CDR1 SGHTA and CDR2 FQGNSA. The DNA of the CDR3 is TGTGCCAGCAGCTTATACAGGGGTAATGAAAAACTGTTTTTT. It codes for CASSLYRGNEKLFF.

The J gene is TRBJ1-1, the V gene TRBV27; D remains ambiguous. The CDR3 length is 11 residues. Germline values: CDR1 MNHEY, CDR2 SMNVEV (reference sequence). Trimming shortened V by 8 bases and J by 1 base, and 5 bases separated the two germline ends. CDR3 sequence: CASYKNTEAFF. CDR3 nucleotide sequence: TGTGCCAGCTACAAGAACACTGAAGCTTTCTTT.

The rearrangement uses TRBV7-6 and TRBJ2-1, with 8 bases matching TRBD2. After removal of 3 bases from V and 5 bases from J, the junction contained 6 bases not matched to a gene. Germline V gives CDR1 SGHVS, CDR2 FNYEAQ. There are 15 residues in the CDR3. The CDR3 here is CASSFAAGANNEQFF. As DNA, the CDR3 is TGTGCCAGCAGCTTCGCAGCGGGGGCAAACAATGAGCAGTTCTTC.

This chain joins TRBV24-1 and TRBJ1-2; 9 nucleotides match TRBD1. V lost 2 bases and J lost 4; bases outside the gene matches: 7. There are 16 residues in the CDR3. Germline values: CDR1 KGHDR, CDR2 SFDVKD. The CDR3 here is CATSDSRTGVVYGYTF. The CDR3 region has the DNA TGTGCCACCAGTGATTCACGGACAGGGGTGGTCTATGGCTACACCTTC.

The J gene is TRBJ1-2, the V gene TRBV10-3, with 10 bases aligning to TRBD1. Germline CDR1 and CDR2: ENHRY and SYGVKD. V lost 4 bases, J lost 7 bases, and 12 bases stayed unmatched. This CDR3 is 16 amino acids long. The CDR3 DNA is TGTGCCATCAGTGCCACCGGGACAGGGGTACCGGGTGGCTACACCTTC. This sequence encodes CAISATGTGVPGGYTF.

The V and J genes are TRBV28 and TRBJ1-4, with 8 nucleotides matching TRBD1. This CDR3 spans 16 amino acids. Germline CDR1 MDHEN, CDR2 SYDVKM. The trim removed 6 bases at V and 3 bases at J, leaving 9 bases unmatched. For the CDR3, the DNA is TGTGCCAGCAGCCCGACAGGGGCAGCTGCTAATGAAAAACTGTTTTTT. The encoded protein is CASSPTGAAANEKLFF.

The rearrangement links TRBV9 to TRBJ2-1; D is uncertain. Trimming took 0 bases from V and 9 from J, leaving 7 bases between them. Germline lookup yields CDR1 SGDLS and CDR2 YYNGEE. This CDR3 region has 12 residues. In DNA form, the CDR3 reads TGTGCCAGCAGCGTAGGCGATCTTGAGCAGTTCTTC. Residues: CASSVGDLEQFF.

V gene TRBV7-8 combines with J gene TRBJ1-4, with 8 bases matching TRBD1. J gave up 4 bases and V 6 bases, and 7 bases lay outside the gene matches. The CDR3 is 15 amino acids. Per germline, CDR1 SGHVS and CDR2 FQNEAQ. The CDR3 spells CASSLSGQGNEKLFF. CDR3 nucleotides: TGTGCCAGCAGTTTATCCGGACAGGGTAATGAAAAACTGTTTTTT.

The CDR3 spells CASSSGTSGGAHEQYF. The CDR3 nucleotides are TGTGCCAGCAGCTCAGGGACTAGCGGGGGGGCCCACGAGCAGTACTTC. The chain uses TRBV7-2 and TRBJ2-7; TRBD2 agrees at 16 bases. Germline V CDR1 and CDR2: SGHTA, FQGNSA. V was clipped by 4 bases and J by 5 bases; unmatched bases: 5. The CDR3 is made up of 16 amino acids.

A single count supports this clone. The chain uses TRBV5-6 and TRBJ1-1; TRBD1 aligns across 7 bases. The CDR3 has 15 amino acids. The trim removed 0 bases at V and 3 bases at J, leaving 5 bases unmatched. Germline V gene data show CDR1 as SGHDT and CDR2 as YYEEEE. The CDR3 loop is CASSLAKGAYTEAFF. CDR3 sequence (DNA): TGTGCCAGCAGCTTGGCCAAGGGGGCATACACTGAAGCTTTCTTT.

The V call is TRBV4-3, the J call TRBJ2-3; 11 bases align to TRBD1. J was trimmed by 4 bases and V by 1 base; bases with no gene match: 1. The CDR3 has 15 residues. Germline V gene lookup returns CDR1 LGHNA and CDR2 YSLEER. The CDR3 bases are TGCGCCAGCAGCCAAGGGGGACAGGGGGCAGATACGCAGTATTTT. Translation: CASSQGGQGADTQYF.

The chain carries TRBV5-1 and TRBJ1-2, with 7 positions matching TRBD1. J lost 4 bases, V lost 2 bases, and 14 bases had no gene match. The germline gives CDR1 SGHRS, CDR2 YFSETQ. The CDR3 is 17 residues long. CDR3 loop: CASSLAPPGAGGYGYTF. CDR3 coding DNA: TGCGCCAGCAGCTTAGCGCCCCCTGGGGCAGGGGGCTATGGCTACACCTTC. The full variable domain, in which reference TRBV5-1 and TRBJ1-2 provide the parts outside the CDR3, is KAGVTQTPRYLIKTRGQQVTLSCSPISGHRSVSWYQQTPGQGLQFLFEYFSETQRNKGNFPGRFSGRQFSNSRSEMNVSTLELGDSALYLCASSLAPPGAGGYGYTFGSGTRLTVV.

Points on this clone: Additional DNA sequences in this sample encode the identical CDR3. The V and J genes are TRBV12-3 or TRBV12-4 and TRBJ2-5; D may be TRBD2 (5 bases). V was pared by 3 bases and J by 2 bases, with 7 bases between. The CDR3 covers 13 residues. The DNA for the CDR3 is TGTGCCAGCAGTTTCAGAGGGCAAGAGACCCAGTACTTC. This sequence encodes CASSFRGQETQYF.

This clone has just a few counts. This rearrangement joins TRBV5-4 to TRBJ2-6; 8 nucleotides line up with TRBD1. Germline lookup yields CDR1 SGHNT and CDR2 YYREEE (reference sequence). The CDR3 is 16 residues long. Trimming took 4 bases from V and 0 from J; bases not matched to a gene: 3. As DNA, the CDR3 is TGTGCCAGCAGCAGACAGGGGAACTCTGGGGCCAACGTCCTGACTTTC. This sequence encodes CASSRQGNSGANVLTF.

This clone was recorded only once. This chain connects TRBV29-1 to TRBJ2-7; 11 nucleotides agree with TRBD1. Germline assignment: CDR1 SQVTM and CDR2 ANQGSEA. V lost 6 bases to trimming and J lost 2 bases; unmatched junction nucleotides: 3. This CDR3 spans 13 amino acids. CDR3 in amino acids: CSVWGQGAYEQYF. CDR3 bases: TGCAGCGTGTGGGGACAGGGGGCCTACGAGCAGTACTTC.

CDR3 region: CASRRQGPYEQYF. CDR3 bases: TGTGCCAGTAGACGACAGGGCCCCTACGAGCAGTACTTC. The chain recombines TRBV19 with TRBJ2-7; 7 nucleotides align to TRBD1. V was pared by 6 bases and J by 2 bases, with 4 bases of the junction left unmatched. CDR1 LNHDA and CDR2 SQIVND come from the germline V gene (reference sequence). The CDR3 spans 13 residues.

V usage is TRBV7-8 and J usage is TRBJ1-1; D may be TRBD1 (5 bases). Germline CDR1 is SGHVS and CDR2 is FQNEAQ. This CDR3 has 15 residues. Trimming pared 0 bases from V and 4 bases from J, leaving 12 bases between. CDR3 sequence (DNA): TGTGCCAGCAGCTTAGCGAAGGGGTCGGGCACTGAAGCTTTCTTT. Its protein product is CASSLAKGSGTEAFF. The whole variable domain, remainder taken from reference TRBV7-8 and TRBJ1-1, is GAGVSQSPRYKVAKRGQDVALRCDPISGHVSLFWYQQALGQGPEFLTYFQNEAQLDKSGLPSDRFFAERPEGSVSTLKIQRTQQEDSAVYLCASSLAKGSGTEAFFGQGTRLTVV.

J is TRBJ1-4 and V is TRBV5-8, with D possibly matching TRBD1 (5 bases). The germline gives CDR1 SGHTS, CDR2 YDEGEE. With 0 bases removed from V and 1 base from J, the gap between germline ends came to 13 bases. The CDR3 runs to 17 residues. In DNA form, the CDR3 reads TGTGCCAGCAGCTTGGATTACAGGATGGGAACTAATGAAAAACTGTTTTTT. Translating gives CASSLDYRMGTNEKLFF.

The chain couples TRBV9 to TRBJ1-2, with D hard to call. Trimming took off 0 bases at V and 5 bases at J, with 11 bases between the two ends. Germline V lookup: CDR1 SGDLS, CDR2 YYNGEE. The CDR3 has 14 residues. CDR3 residues: CASSVGRTIYGYTF. CDR3 nucleotides: TGTGCCAGCAGCGTAGGCAGAACTATATATGGCTACACCTTC.

This clone has ten or more counts. V is TRBV4-1 and J is TRBJ1-1; TRBD1 aligns across 8 bases. V lost 3 bases and J lost 1; bases outside the gene matches: 7. There are 16 residues in the CDR3. The germline gives CDR1 MGHRA, CDR2 YSYEKL. The DNA of the CDR3 is TGCGCCAGCAGCCACATCAGGGGGCGCGGGAACACTGAAGCTTTCTTT. It translates to CASSHIRGRGNTEAFF.

V and J are TRBV19 and TRBJ1-1; D gene unclear. The CDR3 sequence is 16 residues long. Germline loops: CDR1 LNHDA, CDR2 SQIVND (reference sequence). V lost 3 bases and J 0 bases, leaving 14 bases between the germline ends. This chain's CDR3 is CASSILADYMNTEAFF. In nucleotides, the CDR3 is TGTGCCAGTAGTATTTTGGCAGACTACATGAACACTGAAGCTTTCTTT.

Only one count was recorded for this clone. The chain combines TRBV5-1 with TRBJ1-4, with 7 nucleotides matching TRBD1. Germline V gene lookup returns CDR1 SGHRS and CDR2 YFSETQ. Trimming at V came to 4 bases and at J to 8 bases, leaving 5 bases not matched to a gene. The CDR3 is 13 amino acids. In DNA, the CDR3 is TGCGCCAGCAGCGAAGGGGGCCGGGAAAAACTGTTTTTT. Protein sequence: CASSEGGREKLFF.

This clone was seen once. The chain has TRBV7-3 and TRBJ1-1; 7 bases align to TRBD1. CDR1 is SGHTA and CDR2 is FQGTGA in the germline V gene. The CDR3 is 13 residues long. The J segment lost 10 bases and the V segment lost 1 base, leaving 6 bases of the junction unmatched. CDR3 coding DNA: TGTGCCAGCAGCTTAAACAGGGGATGGGCAGCTTTCTTT. Translating it yields CASSLNRGWAAFF.

The rearrangement links TRBV4-1 to TRBJ1-5; weak D call: TRBD1 (6 bases). The CDR3 loop spans 13 amino acids. V dropped 3 bases and J dropped 3 bases, with 6 bases sitting between them. In germline, CDR1 is MGHRA, CDR2 YSYEKL. CDR3: CASSQGANQPQHF. CDR3 DNA: TGCGCCAGCAGCCAGGGGGCCAATCAGCCCCAGCATTTT.

The chain employs TRBV4-3 and TRBJ1-5, with TRBD1 identical over 7 bases. The CDR3 contains 14 residues. Germline V gene lookup returns CDR1 LGHNA and CDR2 YSLEER. V dropped 5 bases and J dropped 7; count of bases not matched to a gene: 8. The CDR3 region is CASSARQGGQPQHF. CDR3 bases: TGCGCCAGCAGCGCCCGACAGGGAGGCCAGCCCCAGCATTTT.